The rows below give T cell receptor beta chains drawn from one sample of a study of shared clonotypes between healthy human individuals. Clones were read by immunoSEQ multiplex PCR, and TCRdb kept only the in-frame ones, dropping some. The repertoire holds some 1 million clones, with about 75% as singletons. Sequencing was done on a sample of memory CD4+ T cells sorted from blood. The receptors stem from a man aged 18 to 29 in good health. CDR3s include the opening cysteine and the closing phenylalanine or tryptophan. A D gene is named only where the DNA matches it firmly. Clone size is stated in some rows and not others, as once, few, many or a class when expanded.

>-|14|TRBV6-6|-|TRBJ1-4
TGTGCCAGCAGGCAAGGGTTAACTAATGAAAAACTGTTTTTT
CASRQGLTNEKLFF
>TRBD1|13|TRBV10-2|-|TRBJ1-2
TGCGCCAGCAGTGAGGCGCCGGGACAGGGGCCCATCTTC
CASSEAPGQGPIF
>-|15|TRBV2|-|TRBJ2-6
TGTGCCAGCAGGGCACAACGGTCTGGGGCCAACGTCCTGACTTTC
CASRAQRSGANVLTF
>-|15|TRBV7-2|-|TRBJ2-1
TGTGCCAGCAGCTTAAGTCAGGGGCCCCACAATGAGCAGTTCTTC
CASSLSQGPHNEQFF
>TRBD2|16|TRBV4-3|-|TRBJ2-1
TGCGCCAGCAGCCCTTCCGGGACTAGCGGGAGTGGGGAGCAGTTCTTC
CASSPSGTSGSGEQFF
>TRBD1|14|TRBV7-8|-|TRBJ2-7
TGTGCCAGCAGCCCCCGGGACAGGGGGCCTCAGCAGTACTTC
CASSPRDRGPQQYF
>-|14|TRBV7-2|-|TRBJ2-5
TGTGCCAGCAGCTTAGAGGCAGGTCCCGAGACCCAGTACTTC
CASSLEAGPETQYF
>-|15|TRBV6-1|few|TRBJ2-7
TGTGCCAGCATGGGGGACGGGGTCCTCTCCTACGAGCAGTACTTC
CASMGDGVLSYEQYF
>TRBD1|18|TRBV5-1|-|TRBJ1-1
TGCGCCAGCAGCAGAGCTCGCCTCGGGACAGCTGTGAACACTGAAGCTTTCTTT
CASSRARLGTAVNTEAFF
>-|14|TRBV18|-|TRBJ2-2
TGTGCCAGCTCACCGGCCCGGAATAAGGGGGAGCTGTTTTTT
CASSPARNKGELFF
>-|14|TRBV2|-|TRBJ1-2
TGTGCCAGCAGTCGACAGTTGGCTAACTATGGCTACACCTTC
CASSRQLANYGYTF
>TRBD2|16|TRBV7-9|-|TRBJ2-3
TGTGCCAGCAGCCAAGCCATAGCGGGTCGGGCAGATACGCAGTATTTT
CASSQAIAGRADTQYF
>TRBD1|17|TRBV19|-|TRBJ1-3
TGTGCCAGTAGTATAACCCAGACAGGGGCCTCTGGAAACACCATATATTTT
CASSITQTGASGNTIYF
>TRBD1|16|TRBV9|-|TRBJ2-5
TGTGCCAGCAGCGTAGGCGGGACAGGGTTCTCAGAGACCCAGTACTTC
CASSVGGTGFSETQYF
>-|13|TRBV6-6|few|TRBJ2-1
TGTGCCAGCAGTTACGGGGTTAAGAATGAGCAGTTCTTC
CASSYGVKNEQFF
>-|11|TRBV20-1|-|TRBJ2-2
TGCAGTGCTACGGCGCTCGGGGAGCTGTTTTTT
CSATALGELFF
>TRBD2|15|TRBV5-1|-|TRBJ2-1
TGCGCCAGCAGCTCGGGCGGGAGCATCAGCAATGAGCAGTTCTTC
CASSSGGSISNEQFF
>-|14|TRBV29-1|-|TRBJ1-4
TGCAGCGTAGAAGTTCCTGGGGCTATATGGAAACTGTTTTTT
CSVEVPGAIWKLFF
>-|15|TRBV12-5|-|TRBJ2-2
TGTGCTAGTGCCCTCCCCACAGGGTCCACCGGGGAGCTGTTTTTT
CASALPTGSTGELFF
>-|15|TRBV6-5|-|TRBJ2-1
TGTGCCAGCAGTTATGCGGACTGGGGACCTAATGAGCAGTTCTTC
CASSYADWGPNEQFF
>-|16|TRBV7-2|-|TRBJ1-4
TGTGCCAGCAGCTTACAAGGACCCACAACTAATGAAAAACTGTTTTTT
CASSLQGPTTNEKLFF
>-|12|TRBV30|-|TRBJ1-2
TGTGCCTGGATGCCAGGGAACTATGGCTACACCTTC
CAWMPGNYGYTF
>-|14|TRBV5-1|-|TRBJ2-5
TGCGCCAGCAGCTTGGGGGCACCTCAAGAGACCCAGTACTTC
CASSLGAPQETQYF
>-|15|TRBV7-2|once|TRBJ1-2
TGTGCCAGCAGCTTAGCGGGGGCTTCTAACTATGGCTACACCTTC
CASSLAGASNYGYTF
>-|17|TRBV9|-|TRBJ2-2
TGTGCCAGCAGAGGCCCGGACAGGGAGGGAAACACCGGGGAGCTGTTTTTT
CASRGPDREGNTGELFF
>-|13|TRBV5-1|-|TRBJ1-2
TGCGCCAGCAGCTTACAGGAGGCCTATGGCTACACCTTC
CASSLQEAYGYTF
>-|15|TRBV6-1|-|TRBJ2-4
TGTGCCAGCAGTGAAGCAGCAGGGCAGCCGTACATTCAGTACTTC
CASSEAAGQPYIQYF
>TRBD1|14|TRBV6-7|-|TRBJ2-5
TGTGCCAGCACCAATTCTCGACAGGGGGAGACCCAGTACTTC
CASTNSRQGETQYF
>TRBD2|15|TRBV28|-|TRBJ2-3
TGTGCCAGCAGTTTATTGGGGGGGTGGTCAGATACGCAGTATTTT
CASSLLGGWSDTQYF
>-|15|TRBV28|-|TRBJ2-7
TGTGCCAGCAGCCCCTCGATCGGGAGCTCCTACGAGCAGTACTTC
CASSPSIGSSYEQYF
>-|14|TRBV7-2|-|TRBJ1-1
TGTGCCAGCAGCTTGACGGCCGTGAACACTGAAGCTTTCTTT
CASSLTAVNTEAFF
>TRBD1|14|TRBV5-1|-|TRBJ2-7
TGCGCCAGCAGCTTGTCAGGGGGTTCCTACGAGCAGTACTTC
CASSLSGGSYEQYF
>-|16|TRBV4-2|-|TRBJ2-3
TGTGCCAGCAGCCAAGCGGTCGAGACTAGGCCAGATACGCAGTATTTT
CASSQAVETRPDTQYF
>-|15|TRBV5-1|-|TRBJ2-7
TGCGCCAGCAGCCTAGACACCCCAACTCCTTACGAGCAGTACTTC
CASSLDTPTPYEQYF
>TRBD2|19|TRBV5-1|-|TRBJ2-3
TGCGCCAGCAGCTTCCGTGTTAGTGGCGGGAGGGCCGTCACAGATACGCAGTATTTT
CASSFRVSGGRAVTDTQYF
>TRBD2|15|TRBV6-6|-|TRBJ2-3
TGTGCCAGCAGTACGACTAGCGGGGGGACAAATACGCAGTATTTT
CASSTTSGGTNTQYF
>TRBD2|20|TRBV5-1|-|TRBJ2-2
TGCGCCAGCAGCTGGCGGGGACTAGCCTCAACGGGAACTCACACCGGGGAGCTGTTTTTT
CASSWRGLASTGTHTGELFF